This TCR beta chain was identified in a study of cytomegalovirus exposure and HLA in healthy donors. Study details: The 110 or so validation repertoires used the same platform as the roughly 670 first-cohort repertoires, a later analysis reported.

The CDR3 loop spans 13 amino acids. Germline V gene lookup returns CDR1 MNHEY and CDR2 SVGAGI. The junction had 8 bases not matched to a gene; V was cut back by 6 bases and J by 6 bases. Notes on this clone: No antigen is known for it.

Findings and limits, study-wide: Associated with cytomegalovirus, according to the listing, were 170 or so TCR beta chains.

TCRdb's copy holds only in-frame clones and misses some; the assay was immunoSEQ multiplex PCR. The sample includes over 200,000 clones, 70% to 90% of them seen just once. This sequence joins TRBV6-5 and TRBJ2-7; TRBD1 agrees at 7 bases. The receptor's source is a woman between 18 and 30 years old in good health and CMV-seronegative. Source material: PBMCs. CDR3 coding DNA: TGTGCCAGCAGGGGAAACAGGGGCCCCGAGCAGTACTTC. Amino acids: CASRGNRGPEQYF.